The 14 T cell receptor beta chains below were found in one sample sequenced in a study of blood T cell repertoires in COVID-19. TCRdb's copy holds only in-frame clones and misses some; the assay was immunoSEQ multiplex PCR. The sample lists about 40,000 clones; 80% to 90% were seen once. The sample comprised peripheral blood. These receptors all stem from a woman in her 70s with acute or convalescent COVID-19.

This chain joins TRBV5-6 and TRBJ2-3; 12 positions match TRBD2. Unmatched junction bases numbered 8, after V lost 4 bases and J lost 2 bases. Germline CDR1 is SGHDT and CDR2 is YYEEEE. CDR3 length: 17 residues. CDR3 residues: CASSVVGLAGVTDTQYF. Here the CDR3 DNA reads TGTGCCAGCAGCGTAGTGGGACTAGCGGGCGTCACAGATACGCAGTATTTT.

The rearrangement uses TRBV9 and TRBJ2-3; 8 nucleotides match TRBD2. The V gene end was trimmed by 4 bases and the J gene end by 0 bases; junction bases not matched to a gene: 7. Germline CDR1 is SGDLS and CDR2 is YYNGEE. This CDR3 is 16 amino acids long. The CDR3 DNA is TGTGCCAGCAGCCCCCGACTAGCGACGAGCACAGATACGCAGTATTTT. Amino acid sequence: CASSPRLATSTDTQYF.

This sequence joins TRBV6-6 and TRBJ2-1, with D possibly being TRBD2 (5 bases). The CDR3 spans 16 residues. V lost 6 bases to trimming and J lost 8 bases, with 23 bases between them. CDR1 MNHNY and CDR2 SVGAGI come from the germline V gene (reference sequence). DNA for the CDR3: TGTGCCAGCAGACGCGACTACCCTGGGATCCCCGATGAGCAGTTCTTC. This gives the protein CASRRDYPGIPDEQFF.

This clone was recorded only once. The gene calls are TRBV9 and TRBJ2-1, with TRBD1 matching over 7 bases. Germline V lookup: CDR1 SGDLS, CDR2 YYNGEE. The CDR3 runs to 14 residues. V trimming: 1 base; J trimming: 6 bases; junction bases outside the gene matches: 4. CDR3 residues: CASSVKGASNEQFF. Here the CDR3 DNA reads TGTGCCAGCAGCGTAAAGGGGGCAAGCAATGAGCAGTTCTTC.

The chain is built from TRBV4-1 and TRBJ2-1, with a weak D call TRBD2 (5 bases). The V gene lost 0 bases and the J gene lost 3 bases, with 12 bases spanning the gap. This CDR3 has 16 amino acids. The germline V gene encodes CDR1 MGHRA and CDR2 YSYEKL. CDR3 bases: TGCGCCAGCAGCCAAGAAGGAGCGGCTTACTACAATGAGCAGTTCTTC. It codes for CASSQEGAAYYNEQFF.

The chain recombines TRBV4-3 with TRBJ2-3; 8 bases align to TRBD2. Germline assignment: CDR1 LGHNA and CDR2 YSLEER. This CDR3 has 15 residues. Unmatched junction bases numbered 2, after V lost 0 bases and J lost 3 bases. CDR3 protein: CASSQETSGTDTQYF. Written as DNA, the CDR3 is TGCGCCAGCAGCCAAGAAACTAGCGGTACAGATACGCAGTATTTT.

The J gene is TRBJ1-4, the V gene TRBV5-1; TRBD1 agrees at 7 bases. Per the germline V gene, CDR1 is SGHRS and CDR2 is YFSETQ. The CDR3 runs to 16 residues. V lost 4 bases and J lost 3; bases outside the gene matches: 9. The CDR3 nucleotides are TGCGCCAGCAGCCGGGGACAGCCGGATTCTAATGAAAAACTGTTTTTT. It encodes CASSRGQPDSNEKLFF.

The CDR3 region is CASSLGTSGIGETQYF. CDR3 coding DNA: TGTGCCAGCAGTTTGGGGACTAGCGGGATAGGAGAGACCCAGTACTTC. This sequence joins TRBV13 and TRBJ2-5; 13 nucleotides match TRBD2. Losses at the gene ends were 6 bases for V and 4 bases for J; bases not matched to a gene: 8. The CDR3 has 16 residues. The germline gives CDR1 PRHDT, CDR2 FYEKMQ (reference sequence).

The chain's CDR3 is CSVRSGIADTQYF. As DNA, the CDR3 is TGCAGCGTTCGTAGCGGGATCGCAGATACGCAGTATTTT. V usage is TRBV29-1 and J usage is TRBJ2-3, with 8 bases identical to TRBD2. Germline CDR1 SQVTM, CDR2 ANQGSEA. The CDR3 is 13 residues long. The V gene end was trimmed by 5 bases and the J gene end by 4 bases; junction bases not matched to a gene: 5.

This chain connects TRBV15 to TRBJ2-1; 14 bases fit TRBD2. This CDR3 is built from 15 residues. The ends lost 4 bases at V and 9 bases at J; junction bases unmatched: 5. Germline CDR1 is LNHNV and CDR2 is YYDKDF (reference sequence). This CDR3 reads CATSKTSGRESEQFF. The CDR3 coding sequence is TGTGCCACCAGCAAGACTAGCGGGAGGGAAAGTGAGCAGTTCTTC.

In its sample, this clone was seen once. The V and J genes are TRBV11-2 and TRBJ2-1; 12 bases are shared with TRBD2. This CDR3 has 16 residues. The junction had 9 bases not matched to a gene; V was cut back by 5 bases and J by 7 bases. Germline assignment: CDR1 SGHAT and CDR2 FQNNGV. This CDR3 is CASSGPGLAGVNEQFF. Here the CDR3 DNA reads TGTGCCAGCAGCGGGCCGGGACTAGCGGGCGTAAATGAGCAGTTCTTC.

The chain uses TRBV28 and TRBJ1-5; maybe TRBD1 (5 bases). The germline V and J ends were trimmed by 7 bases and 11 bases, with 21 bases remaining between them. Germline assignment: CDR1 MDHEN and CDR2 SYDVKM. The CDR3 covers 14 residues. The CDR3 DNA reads TGTGCCAGCAATACGCAGGGAACGGGTCATTCCCAGCATTTT. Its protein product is CASNTQGTGHSQHF. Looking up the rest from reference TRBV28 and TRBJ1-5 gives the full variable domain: DVKVTQSSRYLVKRTGEKVFLECVQDMDHENMFWYRQDPGLGLRLIYFSYDVKMKEKGDIPEGYSVSREKKERFSLILESASTNQTSMYLCASNTQGTGHSQHFGDGTRLSIL.

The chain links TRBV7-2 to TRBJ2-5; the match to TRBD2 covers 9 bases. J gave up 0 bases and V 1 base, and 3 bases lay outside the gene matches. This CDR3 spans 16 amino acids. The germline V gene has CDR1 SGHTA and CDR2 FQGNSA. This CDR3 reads CASSLGSSGNQETQYF. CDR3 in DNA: TGTGCCAGCAGCTTAGGGTCTAGCGGGAACCAAGAGACCCAGTACTTC.

CDR3 residues: CASSYQGGGLGKLFF. CDR3 nucleotides: TGTGCCAGCAGTTACCAAGGGGGCGGTTTGGGAAAACTGTTTTTT. This sequence joins TRBV6-5 and TRBJ1-4, with 7 bases that match TRBD1. Germline V gives CDR1 MNHEY, CDR2 SVGAGI. The V segment lost 2 bases and the J segment 10 bases; nucleotides outside the gene matches: 10. The CDR3 loop spans 15 amino acids.